The entry below describes one T cell receptor beta chain. Recruitment covered hyperthyroidism patients aged 18 to 65 whose new diagnosis was of under 2 months' duration. These data are taken from a study of Graves' ophthalmopathy and Graves' hyperthyroidism. RNA served as the template for amplifying TCR beta CDR3 regions. The first round was an RT-PCR with HTBI primers, and the second round was a multiplex PCR. Via MiXCR, TCRdb re-called the multiplex PCR reads, giving one row per CDR3 protein. The sample contains over a million distinct CDR3 sequences, less than 45% of which appear only once. There are 13 residues in the CDR3. Trimming shortened V by 6 bases and J by 7 bases, and 15 bases separated the two germline ends. Germline V CDR1 and CDR2: LNHDA, SQIVND (reference sequence).

Sequenced: peripheral blood or thyroid tissue (not recorded which). This chain links TRBV19 with TRBJ1-1; D gene uncertain. The clonotype originates from an adult man with Graves' hyperthyroidism. The CDR3 loop reads CASRQDGRDEAFF. CDR3 DNA sequence: TGTGCCAGTAGGCAAGATGGGAGGGATGAAGCTTTCTTT.